The present entry profiles one TCR beta chain with its context. Its antigen is still unknown. No base qualities exist here, and no much larger clone lies one base off it. For repertoire sequencing, the TCR beta CDR3 regions were amplified from RNA transcripts. The first round of RT-PCR was done with HTBI primers and the Qiagen OneStep RT-PCR kit, and was followed by a second round of multiplex PCR, then size selection and purification. The libraries underwent paired-end sequencing with 100 bp reads on an Illumina HiSeq2000. In the paper's pipeline: Reads were processed with SOAPnuke, discarding reads with adapters, uncalled bases, mean Phred below 15, or no exact constant-primer or identifier match. High-quality paired reads were merged with COPE v1.2.5. Each unique nucleotide sequence was defined as a clonotype, and clonotypes were aligned to IMGT TRB V, D and J references with MiTCR v1.1. Only V-J combinations with frequency above 0.0001 were analysed, covering approximately 99% of repertoires. For each V-J combination, a TCR clonal expansion and chaos score was defined as the ratio of F50 clonal expansion to chaos observed in the TCRdist matrix. Features were reduced by Welch's t-statistics and random forest to around 13 V-J combinations, which fed a naive Bayes classifier. The similarity between thyroid and blood repertoires was quantified using the Morisita-Horn index. Starting from the raw public reads, TCRdb applied fastp trimming at Q25, assembled clones with MiXCR and retained in-frame beta chains. Identical CDR3 proteins give one entry, which carries the most common genes and DNA. TCRdb assigned the V and J calls; the authors' analysis was not used. The sample records hundreds of thousands of distinct CDR3 sequences, 22% of which are singletons. Roughly 6.9% of the sample rests with the top ten.

The record originates from a study of Graves' ophthalmopathy and Graves' hyperthyroidism (dated by TCRdb to 2017 to 2018). Broadly, across the study: Peripheral blood was collected at initial diagnosis, before any treatment. To tell Graves' ophthalmopathy apart from Graves' hyperthyroidism, and to predict which patients would progress to ophthalmopathy, the study relied on TCR beta repertoire signatures. In total, approximately 130 blood samples were TCR-sequenced: some 40 ophthalmopathy, around 75 hyperthyroidism and roughly 17 hyperthyroidism-to-ophthalmopathy patients. To explore V-J signatures that distinguish ophthalmopathy from hyperthyroidism, a discovery set of about a hundred patients was enrolled, made up of 40 to 45 with ophthalmopathy and some 60 with stable hyperthyroidism. An independent validation cohort was composed of some 18 hyperthyroidism patients and about 17 patients who later progressed from hyperthyroidism to ophthalmopathy. In roughly 6 hyperthyroidism patients, T-cell repertoires of thyroid tissue and blood were compared. Following sampling, methimazole starting at 30 mg daily was administered to hyperthyroidism patients, and high-dose intravenous methylprednisolone was administered to ophthalmopathy patients. The 90 to 100 discovery patients were randomly divided into training and test sets at a 7:3 ratio. The study at large found these results: Among expanded thyroid clonotypes with frequency above 0.001, most also showed up in blood, which suggests that blood repertoires may reflect the thyroid immune response. In validation, the model predicted ophthalmopathy progression with 55% to 71% sensitivity and 72.22% specificity; 12 predicted patients were CT-confirmed with GO in a median of approximately 6.5 months. Sample size was not statistically predetermined, and group allocation was not concealed from the investigators. In cross-validation, the 13-signature model distinguished ophthalmopathy from stable hyperthyroidism with about 90% sensitivity and around 84% specificity, while in the test set the corresponding values were around 79% and 71%.

Hyperthyroidism was defined as stable when no progression to ophthalmopathy occurred within 18 months of follow-up. Patients with hyperthyroidism were aged 18 to 65 years, had been newly diagnosed, and had a disease duration of less than 2 months. Patients with other autoimmune diseases, uncontrolled infections, pregnancy or lactation were excluded. Clinical symptoms, serum thyroxine, TRAb, thyroid ultrasound and orbital computed tomography were used for diagnosis. Using Ficoll-Paque density gradient centrifugation, PBMCs were isolated from 10 ml of fresh peripheral blood. Trizol reagent was used to extract the total RNA, and its quality was then checked on an Agilent 2100 Bioanalyzer. Via the germline V gene, CDR1 is MNHNS and CDR2 SASEGT. V is pruned by 6 bases and J by 5 bases, leaving 7 bases of the junction without a gene match. Taken from cysteine to phenylalanine, the CDR3 has 13 residues. Only the CDR3 part of the read is kept: 39 bases, read in frame from the first base.

Recombination joined TRBV6-1 with TRBJ2-7, with TRBD1 identical over 7 junction bases. The material sequenced was peripheral blood. The sequence was collected from a woman between 18 and 29 years old with stable Graves' hyperthyroidism. Some clones in this sample may be carry-over from other donors' samples. Donor details come from another sample of the same person, matched by shared clones. The CDR3 corresponds to CASRGTVTDEQYF. The DNA reads as follows: TGTGCCAGCAGGGGGACAGTGACGGACGAGCAGTACTTC.